The 9 T cell receptor beta chains reported below all come from one sample, sequenced in a study of T-cell memory formation after mild COVID-19. A single record per CDR3 protein comes from TCRdb applying MiXCR to the 5' RACE reads. The sample contains around 250,000 distinct CDR3 sequences, around 15% of which appear only once. Sequenced input: PBMCs or a T cell subset sorted from them (not recorded which). All receptors derive from a young man who had mild COVID-19 (a few samples of this study predate the infection). Cell type and time point are not known.

This clonotype was detected many times. The gene calls are TRBV5-1 and TRBJ1-1; unclear D gene. Germline CDR1 and CDR2: SGHRS and YFSETQ. CDR3 length: 14 residues. Between the trimmed V and J ends, which lost 4 bases and 7 bases, there was a span of 17 bases. Here the CDR3 reads CASSATGSGDEAFF. The CDR3 bases are TGCGCCAGCAGCGCAACCGGGAGTGGGGATGAAGCTTTCTTT.

V and J are TRBV9 and TRBJ2-1; the D is unclear. The CDR3 covers 12 residues. Trimming stripped 0 bases from V and 10 bases from J, with 8 bases between. The V gene's germline CDR1 is SGDLS and CDR2 YYNGEE. The CDR3 is CASSVAAEEQFF. In nucleotides, the CDR3 is TGTGCCAGCAGCGTAGCTGCAGAAGAGCAGTTCTTC.

The chain is built from TRBV7-2 and TRBJ2-3, with 8 bases identical to TRBD1. This CDR3 contains 15 residues. V was clipped by 3 bases and J by 5 bases; unmatched bases: 7. The germline gives CDR1 SGHTA, CDR2 FQGNSA. The CDR3 is CASSFVGGQGDTQYF. In DNA, the CDR3 is TGTGCCAGCAGCTTCGTGGGTGGACAGGGAGATACGCAGTATTTT.

This clonotype showed up just a few times. The chain joins TRBV7-8 to TRBJ2-1, with D hard to call. V was trimmed by 4 bases and J by 4 bases, leaving 8 bases between them. The CDR3 sequence is 13 residues long. Per germline, CDR1 SGHVS and CDR2 FQNEAQ. The CDR3 coding sequence is TGTGCCAGCAGCTCCGGGCTTTACAATGAGCAGTTCTTC. Its protein product is CASSSGLYNEQFF.

The rearrangement joins TRBV27 to TRBJ2-5; 9 nucleotides match TRBD1. The CDR3 extends over 15 amino acids. V trimming: 4 bases; J trimming: 1 base; junction bases outside the gene matches: 4. The V gene's germline CDR1 is MNHEY and CDR2 SMNVEV (reference sequence). The CDR3 reads CASSSGQGRQETQYF. In DNA form, the CDR3 reads TGTGCCAGCAGTTCGGGACAGGGCCGCCAAGAGACCCAGTACTTC.

The rearrangement joins TRBV24-1 to TRBJ2-1; the D gene is possibly TRBD2 (6 bases). V shed 7 bases and J shed 6 bases, with 12 bases lying between them. CDR1 KGHDR and CDR2 SFDVKD come from the germline V gene. CDR3 length: 13 amino acids. The CDR3 DNA is TGTGCCACCAGCCCGGGACTGTTCAATGAGCAGTTCTTC. Encoded protein: CATSPGLFNEQFF.

In this sample, this clonotype turned up a few times. V and J are TRBV20-1 and TRBJ2-1, with a possible D match to TRBD2 (7 bases). The V and J ends lost 1 base and 7 bases respectively, with 11 bases between them. Germline CDR1 and CDR2: DFQATT and SNEGSKA (reference sequence). This CDR3 is 13 amino acids long. CDR3 region: CSARGGGLNEQFF. CDR3 nucleotide sequence: TGCAGTGCTAGAGGCGGGGGCCTGAATGAGCAGTTCTTC.

As regards this clonotype: Germline is not matched at one junction end, which may reflect a read error. The J gene is TRBJ2-1, the V gene TRBV6-4; D might be TRBD1 or TRBD2, each matching 5 bases. There are 13 residues in the CDR3. In germline, CDR1 is MRHNA, CDR2 SNTAGT. CDR3 sequence: CASSDSGVNEKFF. Written as DNA, the CDR3 is TGTGCCAGCAGTGACTCGGGGGTCAATGAGAAGTTCTTC.

The chain uses TRBV4-2 and TRBJ1-2; maybe TRBD1 (6 bases). Trimming pared 1 base from V and 13 bases from J, leaving 19 bases between. Per the germline V gene, CDR1 is LGHNA and CDR2 is YNFKEQ. The length of the CDR3 is 14 residues. CDR3 bases: TGTGCCAGCAGCCAAGTACCCAGGGGCAGTTCGTCCACCTTC. It codes for CASSQVPRGSSSTF.